The T cell receptor beta chain described here comes from a study of blood T cell repertoires in COVID-19. On the study more broadly: There were acute and convalescent COVID-19 samples, and they came from the United States, Italy and Spain. The analysed material was cDNA or gDNA that came from T cells, B-cell-depleted T cells, or PBMCs.

Germline CDR1 SGHVS, CDR2 FQNEAQ. The length of the CDR3 is 16 residues. V was clipped by 4 bases and J by 3 bases; unmatched bases: 7. Source study methods: For nucleated cells, counts were estimated from reference gene primer amplification. The data were produced by immunoSEQ multiplex PCR, yet TCRdb's version contains in-frame clones alone and is incomplete. V and J calls and clone size are copied from that table; D and trimming were computed from the DNA. The sample yields roughly 130,000 clones, about 84% seen once. This receptor was obtained from a woman aged 55-69 years with acute or convalescent COVID-19. The rearrangement links TRBV7-8 to TRBJ2-2; 8 bases fit TRBD2. What was sequenced was peripheral blood. Here the CDR3 reads CASSSRGAGDTGELFF. The CDR3 coding sequence is TGTGCCAGCAGCTCCAGGGGAGCGGGGGACACCGGGGAGCTGTTTTTT.